The 2 T cell receptor beta chains in this list originate from one sample, sequenced in a study of blood T cell repertoires in COVID-19. TCRdb keeps only in-frame clones here, not all; method: immunoSEQ multiplex PCR. The sample has about 42,000 clones; 70% to 80% are singletons. What was sequenced was peripheral blood. The receptor set was obtained from a woman aged 70-85 years with acute or convalescent COVID-19.

J is TRBJ1-2 and V is TRBV6-1, with 8 bases that match TRBD1. This CDR3 is 13 amino acids long. With 2 bases clipped from V and 7 bases from J, the junction kept 3 bases outside the gene matches. The germline CDR1 and CDR2 sequences are MNHNS and SASEGT. The CDR3 spells CASSEPGQVGYTF. The DNA of the CDR3 is TGTGCCAGCAGTGAACCGGGACAGGTTGGCTACACCTTC.

This chain connects TRBV19 to TRBJ2-7; TRBD2 agrees at 7 bases. Germline CDR1 and CDR2: LNHDA and SQIVND (reference sequence). V was clipped by 4 bases and J by 6 bases; unmatched bases: 12. This CDR3 comprises 15 residues. CDR3 sequence: CASSTRLARSAEQYF. In nucleotides, the CDR3 is TGTGCCAGTAGTACTCGACTAGCCCGTTCGGCCGAGCAGTACTTC.